The rows below give T cell receptor beta chains drawn from one sample of a study of long-term antiretroviral therapy in people with HIV. Repertoires were generated with immunoSEQ multiplex PCR, while TCRdb's copy carries only in-frame clones and drops some. The sample lists fewer than 35,000 clones, 65% to 90% occurring once. The specimen was unsorted PBMCs, collected roughly 3.3 years after starting antiretroviral therapy. All receptors derive from a young man with HIV. CDR3s include the opening cysteine and the closing phenylalanine or tryptophan. A D gene is named only where the DNA matches it firmly. Part of the rows lack a size; the others show once, few, many or a class for expanded clones.

cdr3_length: 12; d_call: TRBD1; clone_size: few; v_call: TRBV18; j_call: TRBJ2-7; cdr3_nt: TGTGCCAGCTCGCCGGGACAGTACGAGCAGTACTTC; cdr3_aa: CASSPGQYEQYF
cdr3_length: 15; d_call: NA; clone_size: NA; v_call: TRBV9; j_call: TRBJ2-1; cdr3_nt: TGTGCCAGCAGCGGAGGGGGGAGTCCCTACAATGAGCAGTTCTTC; cdr3_aa: CASSGGGSPYNEQFF
cdr3_length: 16; d_call: NA; clone_size: NA; v_call: TRBV11-2; j_call: TRBJ1-1; cdr3_nt: TGTGCCAGCAGCTTAGGGTCATGGGCAGGGTGGACTGAAGCTTTCTTT; cdr3_aa: CASSLGSWAGWTEAFF
cdr3_length: 15; d_call: NA; clone_size: NA; v_call: TRBV7-9; j_call: TRBJ2-7; cdr3_nt: TGTGCCAGCAGCCCCTCTAGGGGTGAGTCCTACGAGCAGTACTTC; cdr3_aa: CASSPSRGESYEQYF
cdr3_length: 16; d_call: TRBD1; clone_size: NA; v_call: TRBV7-6; j_call: TRBJ1-5; cdr3_nt: TGTGCCAGCAGCGCAACCACAGGGGCCTCGAATCAGCCCCAGCATTTT; cdr3_aa: CASSATTGASNQPQHF
cdr3_length: 13; d_call: TRBD1; clone_size: NA; v_call: TRBV6-1; j_call: TRBJ1-2; cdr3_nt: TGTGCCAGCAGGGGACAGGAAAACTATGGCTACACCTTC; cdr3_aa: CASRGQENYGYTF
cdr3_length: 15; d_call: NA; clone_size: NA; v_call: TRBV5-1; j_call: TRBJ2-6; cdr3_nt: TGCGCCAGCAGGCCACAGGGTTCTGGGGCCAACGTCCTGACTTTC; cdr3_aa: CASRPQGSGANVLTF
cdr3_length: 14; d_call: NA; clone_size: NA; v_call: TRBV7-9; j_call: TRBJ1-2; cdr3_nt: TGTGCCAGCAGCCCCCCGGGGCAGGGGTTGGGCTACACCTTC; cdr3_aa: CASSPPGQGLGYTF
cdr3_length: 15; d_call: TRBD2; clone_size: NA; v_call: TRBV7-9; j_call: TRBJ2-1; cdr3_nt: TGTGCCAGCAGCCGGGAGGGGGAGAGAGACAATGAGCAGTTCTTC; cdr3_aa: CASSREGERDNEQFF
cdr3_length: 15; d_call: NA; clone_size: NA; v_call: TRBV9; j_call: TRBJ2-4; cdr3_nt: TGTGCCAGCAGCGTAGAGGGGGTCAGTCAAAACATTCAGTACTTC; cdr3_aa: CASSVEGVSQNIQYF
cdr3_length: 16; d_call: TRBD1; clone_size: NA; v_call: TRBV28; j_call: TRBJ1-5; cdr3_nt: TGTGCCAGCAGTTTAGGCAGGGGGATTGGCAATCAGCCCCAGCATTTT; cdr3_aa: CASSLGRGIGNQPQHF
cdr3_length: 12; d_call: NA; clone_size: NA; v_call: TRBV29-1; j_call: TRBJ2-1; cdr3_nt: TGCAGCGTTGATCTCGGGACCTTTCAGCAGTTCTTC; cdr3_aa: CSVDLGTFQQFF
cdr3_length: 14; d_call: NA; clone_size: NA; v_call: TRBV7-9; j_call: TRBJ2-1; cdr3_nt: TGTGCCAGCACCCCGCCCCGCAGAAACAATGAGCAGTTCTTC; cdr3_aa: CASTPPRRNNEQFF
cdr3_length: 14; d_call: NA; clone_size: NA; v_call: TRBV4-3; j_call: TRBJ1-4; cdr3_nt: TGCGCCAGCAGCCTCGGAAACCACCCTGAAAAACTGTTTTTT; cdr3_aa: CASSLGNHPEKLFF
cdr3_length: 14; d_call: NA; clone_size: few; v_call: TRBV16; j_call: TRBJ1-5; cdr3_nt: TGTGCCAGCAGCCAGGCGCGGGGCAATCAGCCCCAGCATTTT; cdr3_aa: CASSQARGNQPQHF
cdr3_length: 15; d_call: NA; clone_size: NA; v_call: TRBV7-7; j_call: TRBJ2-3; cdr3_nt: TGTGCCAGCAGCTTAAGTCCCCAGGCCACAGATACGCAGTATTTT; cdr3_aa: CASSLSPQATDTQYF
cdr3_length: 15; d_call: NA; clone_size: NA; v_call: TRBV5-4; j_call: TRBJ2-3; cdr3_nt: TGTGCCAGCAACGAGCCCGGGGTAATCTCAGATACGCAGTATTTT; cdr3_aa: CASNEPGVISDTQYF
cdr3_length: 18; d_call: TRBD1; clone_size: NA; v_call: TRBV27; j_call: TRBJ2-1; cdr3_nt: TGTGCCAGCAGAAGACAGGGGGCGAAGTCTCTGCCTTACAATGAGCAGTTCTTC; cdr3_aa: CASRRQGAKSLPYNEQFF
cdr3_length: 13; d_call: NA; clone_size: NA; v_call: TRBV6-6; j_call: TRBJ1-2; cdr3_nt: TGTGCCAGCAGAACAGGGTTGGACTATGGCTACACCTTC; cdr3_aa: CASRTGLDYGYTF
cdr3_length: 16; d_call: TRBD1; clone_size: NA; v_call: TRBV5-6; j_call: TRBJ2-2; cdr3_nt: TGTGCCAGCAGCCTTGCTGACAGGGGGAACACCGGGGAGCTGTTTTTT; cdr3_aa: CASSLADRGNTGELFF
cdr3_length: 13; d_call: NA; clone_size: NA; v_call: TRBV5-6; j_call: TRBJ2-1; cdr3_nt: TGTGCCAGCAGCTTGGGTCGCGGGCTCGAGCAGTTCTTC; cdr3_aa: CASSLGRGLEQFF
cdr3_length: 15; d_call: NA; clone_size: NA; v_call: TRBV5-1; j_call: TRBJ2-7; cdr3_nt: TGCGCCAGCGGTGGTAGGGGGACGACTTCGTACGAGCAGTACTTC; cdr3_aa: CASGGRGTTSYEQYF
cdr3_length: 13; d_call: TRBD1; clone_size: NA; v_call: TRBV7-9; j_call: TRBJ2-4; cdr3_nt: TGTGCCAGCCTTGGGACAGGGGTAAACATTCAGTACTTC; cdr3_aa: CASLGTGVNIQYF
cdr3_length: 14; d_call: NA; clone_size: few; v_call: TRBV12-5; j_call: TRBJ2-7; cdr3_nt: TGTGCTAGTGCTTTGGTCGGCCTCGGCAACGAGCAGTACTTC; cdr3_aa: CASALVGLGNEQYF
cdr3_length: 13; d_call: NA; clone_size: few; v_call: TRBV7-6; j_call: TRBJ2-7; cdr3_nt: TGTGCCAGCAGCTTAGCAGGTTCCTACGAGCAGTACTTC; cdr3_aa: CASSLAGSYEQYF
cdr3_length: 15; d_call: TRBD1; clone_size: NA; v_call: TRBV6-6; j_call: TRBJ1-2; cdr3_nt: TGTGCCAGCAGTTACTCGGGACAGGATAGCTATGGCTACACCTTC; cdr3_aa: CASSYSGQDSYGYTF
cdr3_length: 15; d_call: NA; clone_size: NA; v_call: TRBV7-8; j_call: TRBJ2-1; cdr3_nt: TGTGCCAGCAGCCGAGGGATTGGGTCCTACAATGAGCAGTTCTTC; cdr3_aa: CASSRGIGSYNEQFF
cdr3_length: 15; d_call: TRBD1; clone_size: NA; v_call: TRBV5-1; j_call: TRBJ1-1; cdr3_nt: TGCGCCAGCAGCTTAGGGGGCGCGACGAACACTGAAGCTTTCTTT; cdr3_aa: CASSLGGATNTEAFF
cdr3_length: 14; d_call: NA; clone_size: NA; v_call: TRBV7-2; j_call: TRBJ2-1; cdr3_nt: TGTGCCAGCAGCTTAGTATCCAGCAGCGATGAGCAGTTCTTC; cdr3_aa: CASSLVSSSDEQFF
cdr3_length: 16; d_call: TRBD2; clone_size: NA; v_call: TRBV14; j_call: TRBJ2-3; cdr3_nt: TGTGCCAGCAGCTACCGGACTAGCGGGAGCACAGATACGCAGTATTTT; cdr3_aa: CASSYRTSGSTDTQYF
cdr3_length: 15; d_call: NA; clone_size: NA; v_call: TRBV5-8; j_call: TRBJ1-1; cdr3_nt: TGTGCTAGCAGCCCCTTCCGGTCTCCGAACACTGAAGCTTTCTTT; cdr3_aa: CASSPFRSPNTEAFF